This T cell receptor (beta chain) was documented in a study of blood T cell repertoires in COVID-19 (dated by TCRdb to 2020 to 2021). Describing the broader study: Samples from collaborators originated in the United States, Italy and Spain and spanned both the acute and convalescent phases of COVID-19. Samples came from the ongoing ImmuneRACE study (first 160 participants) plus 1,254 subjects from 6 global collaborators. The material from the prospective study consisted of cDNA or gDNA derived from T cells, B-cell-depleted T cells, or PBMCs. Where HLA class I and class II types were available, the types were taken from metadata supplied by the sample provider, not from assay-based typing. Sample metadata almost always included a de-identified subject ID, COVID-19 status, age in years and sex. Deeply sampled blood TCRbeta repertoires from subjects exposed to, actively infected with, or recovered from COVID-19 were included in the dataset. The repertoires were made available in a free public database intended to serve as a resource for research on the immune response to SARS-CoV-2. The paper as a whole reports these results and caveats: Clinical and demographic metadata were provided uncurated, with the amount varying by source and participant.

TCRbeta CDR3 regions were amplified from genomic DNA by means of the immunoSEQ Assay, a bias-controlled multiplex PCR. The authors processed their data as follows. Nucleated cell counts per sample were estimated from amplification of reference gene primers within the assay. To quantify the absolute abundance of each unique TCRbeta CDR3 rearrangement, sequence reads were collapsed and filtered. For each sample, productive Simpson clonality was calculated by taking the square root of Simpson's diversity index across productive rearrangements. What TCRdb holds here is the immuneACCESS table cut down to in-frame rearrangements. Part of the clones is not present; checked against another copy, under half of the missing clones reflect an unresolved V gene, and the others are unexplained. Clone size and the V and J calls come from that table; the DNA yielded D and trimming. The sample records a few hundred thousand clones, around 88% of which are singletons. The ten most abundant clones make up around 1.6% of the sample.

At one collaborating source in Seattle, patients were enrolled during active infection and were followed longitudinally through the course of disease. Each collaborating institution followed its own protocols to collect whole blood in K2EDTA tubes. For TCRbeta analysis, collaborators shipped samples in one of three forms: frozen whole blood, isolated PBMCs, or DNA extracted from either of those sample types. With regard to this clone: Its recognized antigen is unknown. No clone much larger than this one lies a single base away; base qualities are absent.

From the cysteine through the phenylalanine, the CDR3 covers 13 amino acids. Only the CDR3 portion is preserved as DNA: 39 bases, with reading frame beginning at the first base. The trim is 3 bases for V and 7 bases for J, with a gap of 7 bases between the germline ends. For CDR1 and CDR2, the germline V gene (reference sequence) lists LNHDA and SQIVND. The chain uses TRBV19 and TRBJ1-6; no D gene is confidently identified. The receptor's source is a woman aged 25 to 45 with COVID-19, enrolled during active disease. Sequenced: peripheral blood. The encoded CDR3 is CASSMWRNSPLHF. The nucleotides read TGTGCCAGTAGTATGTGGAGGAATTCACCCCTCCACTTT.